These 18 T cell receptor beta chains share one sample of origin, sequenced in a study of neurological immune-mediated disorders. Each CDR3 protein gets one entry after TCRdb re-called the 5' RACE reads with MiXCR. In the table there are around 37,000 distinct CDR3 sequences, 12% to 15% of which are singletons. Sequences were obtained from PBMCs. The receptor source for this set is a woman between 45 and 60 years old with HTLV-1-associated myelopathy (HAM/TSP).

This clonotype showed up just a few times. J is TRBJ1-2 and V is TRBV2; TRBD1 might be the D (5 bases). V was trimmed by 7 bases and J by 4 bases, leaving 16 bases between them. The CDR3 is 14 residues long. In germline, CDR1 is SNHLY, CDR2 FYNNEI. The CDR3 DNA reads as TGTGCCAGCATTACCTATTCAGGGACCTATGGCTACACCTTC. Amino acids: CASITYSGTYGYTF.

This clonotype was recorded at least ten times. The CDR3 region has the DNA TGTGCCAGCAGCTTATTAAATCCCAGGGTTTATGAGCAGTTCTTC. Its protein is CASSLLNPRVYEQFF. The chain links TRBV7-2 to TRBJ2-1, with D possibly matching TRBD1 (5 bases). The germline V gene has CDR1 SGHTA and CDR2 FQGNSA. The CDR3 covers 15 residues. V lost 2 bases to trimming and J lost 8 bases, with 16 bases between them.

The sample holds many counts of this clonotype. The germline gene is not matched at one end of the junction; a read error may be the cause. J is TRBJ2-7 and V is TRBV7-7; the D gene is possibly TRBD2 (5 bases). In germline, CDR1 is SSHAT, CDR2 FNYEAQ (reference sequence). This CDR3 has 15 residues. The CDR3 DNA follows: TGTGCTAGCAGCCCCTCAGGAGGAAAAGCCTACGAGCAGTACTTC. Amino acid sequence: CASSPSGGKAYEQYF.

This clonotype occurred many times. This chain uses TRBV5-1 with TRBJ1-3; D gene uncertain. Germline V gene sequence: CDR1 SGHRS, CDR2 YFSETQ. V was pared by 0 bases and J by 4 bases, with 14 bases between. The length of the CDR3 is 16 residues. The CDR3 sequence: CASSLAGTVRGNTIYF. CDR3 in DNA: TGCGCCAGCAGCTTGGCGGGAACGGTGAGAGGAAACACCATATATTTT.

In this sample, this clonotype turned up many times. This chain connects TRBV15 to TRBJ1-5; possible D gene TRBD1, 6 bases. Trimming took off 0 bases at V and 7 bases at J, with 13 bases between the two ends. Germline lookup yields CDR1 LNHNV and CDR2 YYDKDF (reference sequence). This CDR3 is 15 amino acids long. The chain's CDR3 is CATSRDRGIRQPQHF. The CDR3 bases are TGTGCCACCAGCAGAGATAGGGGGATTCGGCAGCCCCAGCATTTT.

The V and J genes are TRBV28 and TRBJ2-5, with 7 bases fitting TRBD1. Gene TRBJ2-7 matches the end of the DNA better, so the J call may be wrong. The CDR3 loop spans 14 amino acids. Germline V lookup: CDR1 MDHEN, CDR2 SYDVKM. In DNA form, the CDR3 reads TGTGCCACCTTTCCGGGACAGAGCTCCTACGAGCAGTACTTC. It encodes CATFPGQSSYEQYF.

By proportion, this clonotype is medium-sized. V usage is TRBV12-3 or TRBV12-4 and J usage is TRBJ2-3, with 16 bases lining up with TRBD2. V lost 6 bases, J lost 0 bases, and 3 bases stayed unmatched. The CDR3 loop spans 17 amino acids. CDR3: CASRGLAGGHSTDTQYF. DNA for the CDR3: TGTGCCAGCAGGGGACTAGCGGGGGGGCATAGCACAGATACGCAGTATTTT.

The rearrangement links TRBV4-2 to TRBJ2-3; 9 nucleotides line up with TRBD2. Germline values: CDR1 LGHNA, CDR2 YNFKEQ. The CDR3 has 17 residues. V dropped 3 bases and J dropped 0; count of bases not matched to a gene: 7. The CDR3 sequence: CASSHGGGRASTDTQYF. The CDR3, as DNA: TGTGCCAGCAGCCACGGTGGCGGGAGGGCCAGCACAGATACGCAGTATTTT.

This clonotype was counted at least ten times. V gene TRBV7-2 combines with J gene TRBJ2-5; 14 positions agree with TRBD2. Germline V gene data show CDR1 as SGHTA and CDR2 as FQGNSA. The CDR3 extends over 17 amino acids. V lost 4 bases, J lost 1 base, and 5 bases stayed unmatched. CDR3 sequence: CASSSGLAGGPQETQYF. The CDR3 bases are TGTGCCAGCAGCTCCGGACTAGCGGGGGGACCCCAAGAGACCCAGTACTTC.

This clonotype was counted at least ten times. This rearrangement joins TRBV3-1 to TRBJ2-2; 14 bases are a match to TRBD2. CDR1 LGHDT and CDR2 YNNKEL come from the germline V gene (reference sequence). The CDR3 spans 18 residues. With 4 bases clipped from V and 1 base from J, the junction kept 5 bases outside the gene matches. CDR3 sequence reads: CASSRAGLAGGNTGELFF. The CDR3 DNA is TGTGCCAGCAGCCGAGCCGGACTAGCGGGGGGGAACACCGGGGAGCTGTTTTTT.

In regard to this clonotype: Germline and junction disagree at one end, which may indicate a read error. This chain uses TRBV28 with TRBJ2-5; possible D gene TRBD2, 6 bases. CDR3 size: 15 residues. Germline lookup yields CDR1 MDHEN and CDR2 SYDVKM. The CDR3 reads CVSHHPGDGEETQYF. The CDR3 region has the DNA TGTGTCAGCCACCACCCGGGGGACGGGGAAGAGACCCAGTACTTC. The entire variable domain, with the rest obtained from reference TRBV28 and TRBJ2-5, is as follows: DVKVTQSSRYLVKRTGEKVFLECVQDMDHENMFWYRQDPGLGLRLIYFSYDVKMKEKGDIPEGYSVSREKKERFSLILESASTNQTSMYLCVSHHPGDGEETQYFGPGTRLLVL.

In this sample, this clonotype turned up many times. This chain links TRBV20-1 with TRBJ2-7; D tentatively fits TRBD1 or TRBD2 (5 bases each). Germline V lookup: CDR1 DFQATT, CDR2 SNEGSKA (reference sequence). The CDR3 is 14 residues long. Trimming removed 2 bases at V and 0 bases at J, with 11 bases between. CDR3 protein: CSARPWGSSYEQYF. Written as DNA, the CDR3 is TGCAGTGCTAGACCGTGGGGGAGCTCCTACGAGCAGTACTTC.

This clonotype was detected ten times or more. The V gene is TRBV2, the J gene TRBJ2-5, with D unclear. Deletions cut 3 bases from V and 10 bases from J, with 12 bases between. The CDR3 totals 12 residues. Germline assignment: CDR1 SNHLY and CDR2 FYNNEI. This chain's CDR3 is CASSEAGQLQYF. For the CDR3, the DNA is TGTGCCAGCAGTGAGGCCGGTCAGCTCCAGTACTTC.

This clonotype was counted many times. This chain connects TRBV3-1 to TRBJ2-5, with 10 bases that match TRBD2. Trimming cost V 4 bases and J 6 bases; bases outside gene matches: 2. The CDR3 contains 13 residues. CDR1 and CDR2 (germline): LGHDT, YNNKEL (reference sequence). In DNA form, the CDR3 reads TGTGCCAGCAGCCCGGGACTAGCGAAGACCCAGTACTTC. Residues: CASSPGLAKTQYF.

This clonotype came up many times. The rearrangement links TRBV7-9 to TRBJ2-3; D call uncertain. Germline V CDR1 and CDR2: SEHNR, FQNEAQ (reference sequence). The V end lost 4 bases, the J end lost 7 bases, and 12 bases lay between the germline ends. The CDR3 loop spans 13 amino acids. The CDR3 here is CASSSEDRYTQYF. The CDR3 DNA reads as TGTGCCAGCAGCTCCGAGGATCGTTATACGCAGTATTTT.

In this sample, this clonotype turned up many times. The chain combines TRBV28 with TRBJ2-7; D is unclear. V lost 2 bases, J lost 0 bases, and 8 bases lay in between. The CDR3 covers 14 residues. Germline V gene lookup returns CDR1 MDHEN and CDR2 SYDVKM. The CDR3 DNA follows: TGTGCCAGCAGTTTAGGCTTAAGCTCCTACGAGCAGTACGTC. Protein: CASSLGLSSYEQYV.

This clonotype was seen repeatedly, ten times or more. Here the CDR3 DNA reads TGCGCCAGCAGCTTGGGCCAGGGCGGGGAGCAGTACGTC. Its translation: CASSLGQGGEQYV. J is TRBJ2-7 and V is TRBV5-1; D possibly matches TRBD1 or TRBD2 (5 bases each). V gave up 0 bases and J gave up 7 bases, with 11 bases separating them. The germline gives CDR1 SGHRS, CDR2 YFSETQ. This CDR3 contains 13 residues.

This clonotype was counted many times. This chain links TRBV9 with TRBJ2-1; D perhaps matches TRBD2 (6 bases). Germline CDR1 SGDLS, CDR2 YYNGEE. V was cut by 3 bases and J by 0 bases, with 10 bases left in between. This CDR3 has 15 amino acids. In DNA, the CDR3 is TGTGCCAGCAGCGCTGACGGGAGCTCCTACAATGAGCAGTTCTTC. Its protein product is CASSADGSSYNEQFF.